The TCR beta chain described here comes from a study of T cell responses to AZD1222 COVID-19 vaccine. Study-wide points: Most donors were white British, females outnumbered males, and clonal diversity was possibly underestimated. Seropositivity was recorded at baseline in only a handful of AZD1222 recipients.

Trimming took off 5 bases at V and 7 bases at J, with 12 bases between the two ends. Germline values: CDR1 LGHDT, CDR2 YNNKEL (reference sequence). The CDR3 covers 13 residues. Libraries were prepared by immunoSEQ multiplex PCR; TCRdb keeps only in-frame clonotypes and omits some of them. The repertoire consists of about 120,000 clones, with approximately 92% occurring once and the leading ten covering 1.1%. As to this clone: Antigen specificity is unknown.

The rearrangement links TRBV3-1 (or the pseudogene TRBV3-2) to TRBJ2-1; D gene unclear. The receptor's source is an adult in good health. Here the sequenced sample was peripheral blood, taken on day 0 of AZD1222 vaccination. The chain's CDR3 is CASSRMLGNEQFF. DNA for the CDR3: TGTGCCAGCAGCAGGATGCTAGGGAATGAGCAGTTCTTC.